The rows below give T cell receptor beta chains drawn from one sample of a study of blood T cell repertoires in COVID-19. Measured with immunoSEQ multiplex PCR; TCRdb has only the in-frame clones, and not every one. The table shows a few hundred thousand clones, with roughly 90% occurring only once. The sequenced sample was PBMCs or T cells enriched from blood (not recorded which). The receptor set was obtained from a woman between 40 and 55 years old who had been exposed to COVID-19. Both conserved end residues are part of each CDR3. Each record gives: CDR3 protein, CDR3 DNA, J gene, D gene, V gene. A D gene is named only where the DNA matches it firmly.

CDR3: CASSFPKSKEAYEQYF
DNA: TGTGCCAGCAGTTTCCCTAAGAGCAAGGAGGCTTACGAGCAGTACTTC
J: TRBJ2-7
D: NA
V: TRBV6-5

CDR3: CASTPGTVINEQFF
DNA: TGTGCCAGCACCCCCGGGACAGTGATCAATGAGCAGTTCTTC
J: TRBJ2-1
D: TRBD1
V: TRBV6-2/TRBV6-3

CDR3: CASSLRDRGQHEQFF
DNA: TGCGCCAGCAGCTTAAGGGACAGGGGGCAACATGAGCAGTTCTTC
J: TRBJ2-1
D: TRBD1
V: TRBV5-1

CDR3: CASSLVGPTGVSIQYF
DNA: TGTGCCAGCAGCTTAGTGGGCCCTACTGGTGTAAGCATTCAGTACTTC
J: TRBJ2-4
D: NA
V: TRBV7-9

CDR3: CASTARGRRNYGYTF
DNA: TGTGCCAGCACCGCGCGGGGCAGGAGAAACTATGGCTACACCTTC
J: TRBJ1-2
D: NA
V: TRBV5-8

CDR3: CASSSGGTGTNEKLFF
DNA: TGCGCCAGCAGCTCTGGTGGAACAGGGACTAATGAAAAACTGTTTTTT
J: TRBJ1-4
D: NA
V: TRBV5-1

CDR3: CASSYRGPGYNEQFF
DNA: TGTGCCAGCAGCTACAGGGGGCCGGGCTACAATGAGCAGTTCTTC
J: TRBJ2-1
D: TRBD1
V: TRBV6-6

CDR3: CATSKQGAQPQHF
DNA: TGTGCCACCAGCAAACAGGGGGCTCAGCCCCAGCATTTT
J: TRBJ1-5
D: TRBD1
V: TRBV15

CDR3: CASSPGTMILDTQYF
DNA: TGTGCCAGCAGTCCCGGGACTATGATTTTGGATACGCAGTATTTT
J: TRBJ2-3
D: TRBD2
V: TRBV13

CDR3: CASSQGSSLARTDTQYF
DNA: TGTGCCAGCAGCCAAGGTAGCTCACTAGCGCGCACAGATACGCAGTATTTT
J: TRBJ2-3
D: TRBD2
V: TRBV14